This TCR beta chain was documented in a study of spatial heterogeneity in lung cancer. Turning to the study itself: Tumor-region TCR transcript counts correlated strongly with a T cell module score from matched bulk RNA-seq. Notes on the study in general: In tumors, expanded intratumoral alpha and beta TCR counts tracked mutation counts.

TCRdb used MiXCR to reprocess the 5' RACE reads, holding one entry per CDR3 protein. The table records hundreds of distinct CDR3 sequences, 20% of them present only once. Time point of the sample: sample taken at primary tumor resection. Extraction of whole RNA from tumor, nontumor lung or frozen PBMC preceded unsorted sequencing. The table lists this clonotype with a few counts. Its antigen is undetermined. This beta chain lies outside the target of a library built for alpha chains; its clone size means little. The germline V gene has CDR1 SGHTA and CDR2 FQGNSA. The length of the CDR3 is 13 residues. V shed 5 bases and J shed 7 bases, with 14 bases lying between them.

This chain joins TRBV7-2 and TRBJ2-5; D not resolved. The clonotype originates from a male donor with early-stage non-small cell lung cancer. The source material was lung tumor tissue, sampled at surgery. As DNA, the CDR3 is TGTGCCAGCAGCCGAGGACGTTCGGGGACCCAGTACTTC. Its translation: CASSRGRSGTQYF.